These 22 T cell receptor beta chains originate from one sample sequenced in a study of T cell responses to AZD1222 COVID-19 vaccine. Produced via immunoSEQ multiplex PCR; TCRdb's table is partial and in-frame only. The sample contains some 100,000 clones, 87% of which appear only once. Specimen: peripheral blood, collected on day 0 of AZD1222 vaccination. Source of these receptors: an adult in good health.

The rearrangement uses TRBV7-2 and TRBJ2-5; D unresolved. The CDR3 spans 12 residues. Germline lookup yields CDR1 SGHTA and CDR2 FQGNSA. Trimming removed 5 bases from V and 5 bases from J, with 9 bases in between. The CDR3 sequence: CASSALGETQYF. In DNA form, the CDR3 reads TGTGCCAGCAGCGCCCTTGGGGAGACCCAGTACTTC.

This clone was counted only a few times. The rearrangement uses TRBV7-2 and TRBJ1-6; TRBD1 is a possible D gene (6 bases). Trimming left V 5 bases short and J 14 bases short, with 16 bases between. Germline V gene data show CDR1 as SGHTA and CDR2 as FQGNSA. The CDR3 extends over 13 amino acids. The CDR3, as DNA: TGTGCCAGCAGCCCGGACAGTTCGGTTGCCCTCCACTTT. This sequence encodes CASSPDSSVALHF.

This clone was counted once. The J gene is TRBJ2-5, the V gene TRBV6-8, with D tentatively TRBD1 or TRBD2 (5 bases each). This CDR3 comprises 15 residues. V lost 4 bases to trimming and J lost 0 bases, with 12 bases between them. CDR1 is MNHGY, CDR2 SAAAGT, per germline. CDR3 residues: CASSSPGRNQETQYF. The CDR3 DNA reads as TGTGCCAGCAGTTCCCCAGGGAGAAACCAAGAGACCCAGTACTTC.

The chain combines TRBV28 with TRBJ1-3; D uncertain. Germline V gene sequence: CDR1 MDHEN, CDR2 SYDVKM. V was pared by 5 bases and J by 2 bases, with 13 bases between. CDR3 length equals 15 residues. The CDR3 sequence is CASSGRRATGNTIYF. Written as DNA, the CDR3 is TGTGCCAGCAGTGGGAGGCGAGCGACTGGAAACACCATATATTTT.

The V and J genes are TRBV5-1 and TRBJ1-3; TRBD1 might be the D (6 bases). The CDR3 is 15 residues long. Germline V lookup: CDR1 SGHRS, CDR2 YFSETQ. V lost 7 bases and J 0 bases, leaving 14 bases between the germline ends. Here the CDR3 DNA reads TGCGCCAGCGGGTTGGACAGTCTCTCTGGAAACACCATATATTTT. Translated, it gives CASGLDSLSGNTIYF.

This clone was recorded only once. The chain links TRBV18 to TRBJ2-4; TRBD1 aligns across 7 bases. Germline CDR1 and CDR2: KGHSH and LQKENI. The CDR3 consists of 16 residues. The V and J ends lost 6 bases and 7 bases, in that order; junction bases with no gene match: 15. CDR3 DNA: TGTGCCAGCTCTCTACAGGGGCCGGGGCCTAGCAACATTCAGTACTTC. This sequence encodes CASSLQGPGPSNIQYF. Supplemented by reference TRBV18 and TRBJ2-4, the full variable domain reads NAGVMQNPRHLVRRRGQEARLRCSPMKGHSHVYWYRQLPEEGLKFMVYLQKENIIDESGMPKERFSAEFPKEGPSILRIQQVVRGDSAAYFCASSLQGPGPSNIQYFGAGTRLSVL.

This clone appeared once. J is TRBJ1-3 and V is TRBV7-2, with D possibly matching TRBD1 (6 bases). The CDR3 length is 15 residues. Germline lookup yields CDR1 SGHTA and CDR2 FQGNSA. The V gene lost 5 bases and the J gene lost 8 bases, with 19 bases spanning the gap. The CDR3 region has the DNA TGTGCCAGCAGCCAAATAACCGCAGGGGTGGACACCATATATTTT. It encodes CASSQITAGVDTIYF.

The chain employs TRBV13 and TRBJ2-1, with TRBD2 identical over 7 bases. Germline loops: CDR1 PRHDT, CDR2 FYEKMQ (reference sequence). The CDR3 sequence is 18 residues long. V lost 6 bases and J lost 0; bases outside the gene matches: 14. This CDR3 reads CASSINLGLLSSYNEQFF. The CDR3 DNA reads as TGTGCCAGCAGTATAAACTTGGGACTACTGAGCTCCTACAATGAGCAGTTCTTC.

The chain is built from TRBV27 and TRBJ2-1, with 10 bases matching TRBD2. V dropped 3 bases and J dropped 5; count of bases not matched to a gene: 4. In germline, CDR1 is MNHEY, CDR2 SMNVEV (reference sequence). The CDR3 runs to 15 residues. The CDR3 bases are TGTGCCAGCAGTTTGGGACTAGCGTCGCACAATGAGCAGTTCTTC. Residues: CASSLGLASHNEQFF.

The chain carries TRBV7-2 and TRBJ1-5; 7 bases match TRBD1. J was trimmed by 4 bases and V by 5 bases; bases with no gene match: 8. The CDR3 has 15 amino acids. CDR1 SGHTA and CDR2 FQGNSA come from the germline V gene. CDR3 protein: CASSQGGGRNQPQHF. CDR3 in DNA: TGTGCCAGCAGCCAGGGGGGGGGTCGGAATCAGCCCCAGCATTTT.

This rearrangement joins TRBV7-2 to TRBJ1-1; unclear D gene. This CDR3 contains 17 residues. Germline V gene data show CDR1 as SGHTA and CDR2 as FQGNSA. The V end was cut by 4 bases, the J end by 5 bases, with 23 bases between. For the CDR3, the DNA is TGTGCCAGCAGCTCCATAGTGGACGGTCGTAGAGGGACTGAAGCTTTCTTT. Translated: CASSSIVDGRRGTEAFF.

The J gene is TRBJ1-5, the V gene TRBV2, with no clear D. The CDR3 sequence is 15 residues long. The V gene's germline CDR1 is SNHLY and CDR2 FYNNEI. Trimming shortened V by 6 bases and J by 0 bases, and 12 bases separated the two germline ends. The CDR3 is CASSATGFSNQPQHF. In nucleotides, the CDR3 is TGTGCCAGCAGCGCCACTGGCTTTAGCAATCAGCCCCAGCATTTT.

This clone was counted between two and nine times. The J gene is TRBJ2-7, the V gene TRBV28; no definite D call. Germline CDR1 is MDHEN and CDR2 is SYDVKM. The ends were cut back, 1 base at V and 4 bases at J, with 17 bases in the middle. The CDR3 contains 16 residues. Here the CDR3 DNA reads TGTGCCAGCAGTTTATATGGCAGTTCCATAGTTTACGAGCAGTACTTC. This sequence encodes CASSLYGSSIVYEQYF.

CDR3 sequence (DNA): TGTGCCAGCAGCACCCTGACTAGTTTCTGCAATGAGCAGTTCTTC. This codes for CASSTLTSFCNEQFF. This chain uses TRBV21-1 with TRBJ2-1; TRBD2 is the table's D call, not checked against the DNA. TRBV21-1 has pseudogene status. The CDR3 totals 15 residues.

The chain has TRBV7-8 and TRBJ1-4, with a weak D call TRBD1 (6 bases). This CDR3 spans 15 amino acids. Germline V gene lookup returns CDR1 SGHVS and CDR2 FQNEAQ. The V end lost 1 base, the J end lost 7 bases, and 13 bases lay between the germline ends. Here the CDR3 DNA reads TGTGCCAGCAGCTTAGGGGGGGCAGTGATTGAAAAACTGTTTTTT. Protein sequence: CASSLGGAVIEKLFF.

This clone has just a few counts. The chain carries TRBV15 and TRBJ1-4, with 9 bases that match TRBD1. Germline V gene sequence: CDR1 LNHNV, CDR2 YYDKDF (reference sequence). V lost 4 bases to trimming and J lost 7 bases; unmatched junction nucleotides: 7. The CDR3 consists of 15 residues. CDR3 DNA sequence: TGTGCCACCAGCAAGCGGGACAGGGAGGGTGAAAAACTGTTTTTT. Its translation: CATSKRDREGEKLFF.

CDR3 loop: CAWTLSGTGEKLFF. Written as DNA, the CDR3 is TGTGCCTGGACCCTGTCAGGGACCGGAGAAAAACTGTTTTTT. The chain carries TRBV30 and TRBJ1-4, with D tentatively TRBD1 (5 bases). The germline V gene has CDR1 GTSNPN and CDR2 SVGIG (reference sequence). The CDR3 runs 14 residues. V lost 4 bases, J lost 8 bases, and 17 bases lay in between.

In DNA, the CDR3 is TGTGCCAGCAGCGTCCGGCGGGACAGGGGGACGGCAGATACGCAGTATTTT. It specifies CASSVRRDRGTADTQYF. The chain joins TRBV19 to TRBJ2-3; 11 bases line up with TRBD1. Losses at the gene ends were 9 bases for V and 4 bases for J; bases not matched to a gene: 15. CDR1 and CDR2 (germline): LNHDA, SQIVND (reference sequence). The CDR3 runs 17 residues.

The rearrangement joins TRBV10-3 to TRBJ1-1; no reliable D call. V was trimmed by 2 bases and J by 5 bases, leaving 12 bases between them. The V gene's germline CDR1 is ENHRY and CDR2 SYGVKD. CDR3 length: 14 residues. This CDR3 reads CAISENGEETEAFF. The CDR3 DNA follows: TGTGCCATCAGTGAGAATGGGGAAGAAACTGAAGCTTTCTTT.

DNA of the CDR3: TGTGCCAGCAGCTTCCCGACGCAGTACAATGAGCAGTTCTTC. Its protein product is CASSFPTQYNEQFF. V usage is TRBV7-2 and J usage is TRBJ2-1; D unclear. Germline V CDR1 and CDR2: SGHTA, FQGNSA. The CDR3 has 14 amino acids. Trimming left V 3 bases short and J 4 bases short, with 10 bases between.

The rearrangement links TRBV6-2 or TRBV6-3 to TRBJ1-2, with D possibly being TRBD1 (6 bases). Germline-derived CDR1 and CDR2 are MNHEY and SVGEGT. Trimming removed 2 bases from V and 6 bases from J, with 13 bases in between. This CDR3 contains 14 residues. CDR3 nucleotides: TGTGCCAGCAGTTACAAAGGGGGAGATCATGGCTACACCTTC. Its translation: CASSYKGGDHGYTF.

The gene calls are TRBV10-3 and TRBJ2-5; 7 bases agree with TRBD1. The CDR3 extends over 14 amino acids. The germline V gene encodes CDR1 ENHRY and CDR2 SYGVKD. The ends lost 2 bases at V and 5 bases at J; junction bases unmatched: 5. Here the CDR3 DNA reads TGTGCCATCAGTGAGGTGAGGGGGCGCGAGACCCAGTACTTC. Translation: CAISEVRGRETQYF.